A single T cell receptor (beta chain) is shown here with its context. Antigen: not known. The ends were cut back, 5 bases at V and 10 bases at J, with 9 bases in the middle. Germline-derived CDR1 and CDR2 are LNHDA and SQIVND (reference sequence). The CDR3 sequence is 12 residues long. This specimen belongs to a study of CD8+CD57+ T cells in acquired aplastic anemia. Notes on the study in general: Comparison of patients with controls identified 25 to 35 shared CD8+ CDR3 sequences. Significant differences in CD8+ Simpson's diversity were not observed between patients and controls.

Genomic DNA templated the TCR beta VDJ and CDR3 profiling. TCRdb reanalysed the reads using MiXCR and keeps one entry per CDR3 protein. The repertoire holds 42,000 or so distinct CDR3 sequences, with approximately 67% as singletons. Sequences were obtained from sorted CD4+, CD8+, or CD8+CD57+ T cells (not recorded which) from PBMCs. V gene TRBV19 combines with J gene TRBJ1-6; D gene unclear. This receptor was identified in a human donor in good health, serving as a control. The CDR3 coding sequence is TGTGCCAGTAGTGGGCCTGGCTCACCCCTCCACTTT. Encoded protein: CASSGPGSPLHF.